The source of this T cell receptor (beta chain) is a study of blood T cell repertoires in COVID-19. Study-level information: T cells, B-cell-depleted T cells, or PBMCs supplied cDNA or gDNA.

The cohort comprised adults aged about 18 to 89 years residing in around 25 US areas. For recovered donors of Cohort 3, there were two negative PCRs, clearance, or symptom resolution. The V and J ends lost 0 bases and 7 bases, in that order; junction bases with no gene match: 2. This CDR3 is 13 amino acids long. Germline loops: CDR1 SQVTM, CDR2 ANQGSEA. How the authors handled the data: Amplifying reference gene primers gave estimates of nucleated cell counts. Sequencing was performed with immunoSEQ multiplex PCR; in TCRdb, only in-frame clones are kept and a portion is missing. V and J calls and clone size are given by that table; D and trimming were obtained from the DNA. Of 200,000 to 300,000 clones detected, about 89% appear once; the ten largest clones hold approximately 2.4%.

The chain carries TRBV29-1 and TRBJ1-2; TRBD1 matches at 10 bases. The TCR comes from a woman under 30 who had recovered from COVID-19. The sample was PBMCs or T cells enriched from blood (not recorded which). The CDR3: CSVEEGQGGGYTF. The CDR3 DNA reads as TGCAGCGTTGAAGAAGGACAGGGGGGTGGCTACACCTTC.